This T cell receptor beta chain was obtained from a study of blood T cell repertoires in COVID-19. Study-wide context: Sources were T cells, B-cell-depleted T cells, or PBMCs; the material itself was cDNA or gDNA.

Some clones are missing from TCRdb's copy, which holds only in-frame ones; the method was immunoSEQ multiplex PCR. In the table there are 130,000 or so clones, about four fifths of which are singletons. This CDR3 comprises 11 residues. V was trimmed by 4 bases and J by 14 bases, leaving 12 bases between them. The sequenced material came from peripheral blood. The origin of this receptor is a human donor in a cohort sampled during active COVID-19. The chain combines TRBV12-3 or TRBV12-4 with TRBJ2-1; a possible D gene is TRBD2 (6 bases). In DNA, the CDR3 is TGTGCCAGCAGTTCTGGGGGGAGAGAGTTCTTC. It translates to CASSSGGREFF.